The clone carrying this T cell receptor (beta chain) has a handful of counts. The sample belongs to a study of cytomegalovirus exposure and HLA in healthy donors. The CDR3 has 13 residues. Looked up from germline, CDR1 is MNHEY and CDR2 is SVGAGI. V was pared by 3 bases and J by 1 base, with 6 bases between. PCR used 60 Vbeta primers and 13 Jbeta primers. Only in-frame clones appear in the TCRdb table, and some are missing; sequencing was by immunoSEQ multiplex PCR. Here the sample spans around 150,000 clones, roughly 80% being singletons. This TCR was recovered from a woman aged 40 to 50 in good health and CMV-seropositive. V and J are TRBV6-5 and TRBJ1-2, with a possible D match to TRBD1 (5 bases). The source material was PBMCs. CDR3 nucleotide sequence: TGTGCCAGCAGTTATGACAGTAACTATGGCTACACCTTC. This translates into CASSYDSNYGYTF.